This passage covers 15 T cell receptor beta chains from one sample sequenced in a study of Ad26.COV2.S vaccination and SARS-CoV-2 variants. Generated by immunoSEQ multiplex PCR, the TCRdb table keeps only in-frame clones and is missing some. The table lists about 370,000 clones, about 91% of them singletons. Indicated treatment: about 20 received Ad26.COV2.S at low or high dose, single or two shots; 5 received placebo; per-sample allocation not given. Collection of samples fell on day 63 after the first vaccine or placebo injection. The sequencing here drew on peripheral blood, taken in a trial of Ad26.COV2.S vaccine versus placebo. The receptors stem from a person between 18 and 65 years old who received the Ad26.COV2.S COVID-19 vaccine or a placebo.

V and J are TRBV29-1 and TRBJ1-2; D is uncertain. The CDR3 covers 12 residues. Trimming left V 6 bases short and J 4 bases short, with 12 bases between. Germline CDR1 SQVTM, CDR2 ANQGSEA. Here the CDR3 DNA reads TGCAGCGTCCGAGAGAGGGTCTATGGCTACACCTTC. Its protein product is CSVRERVYGYTF.

This chain uses TRBV10-3 with TRBJ2-7; the D gene is possibly TRBD2 (5 bases). The CDR3 totals 15 residues. V was shortened by 1 base and J by 0 bases, with 10 bases between the two germline ends. Looked up from germline, CDR1 is ENHRY and CDR2 is SYGVKD. Here the CDR3 reads CAISEWRASSYEQYF. CDR3 in DNA: TGTGCCATCAGTGAGTGGCGGGCGAGCTCCTACGAGCAGTACTTC.

J is TRBJ2-7 and V is TRBV21-1. TRBV21-1 is a recognized pseudogene. The CDR3 totals 12 residues. For the CDR3, the DNA is TGTGCCGCCCAGGGACGCTCCTACGAGCAGTACTTC. This encodes CAAQGRSYEQYF.

Only one count was recorded for this clone. The chain uses TRBV24-1 and TRBJ2-7, with 9 nucleotides matching TRBD1. The germline V gene encodes CDR1 KGHDR and CDR2 SFDVKD. This CDR3 has 16 residues. V shed 2 bases, J shed 3 bases, and the junction held 7 bases outside the gene matches. The CDR3 reads CATSDWWDRVFYEQYF. The CDR3 DNA sequence: TGTGCCACCAGTGATTGGTGGGACAGGGTGTTCTACGAGCAGTACTTC.

This clone was seen a handful of times. This sequence joins TRBV6-4 and TRBJ2-3; tentative D call: TRBD2 (5 bases). The CDR3 is made up of 13 amino acids. Germline V gene sequence: CDR1 MRHNA, CDR2 SNTAGT. Trimming cost V 0 bases and J 5 bases, with 6 bases left between them. The CDR3 DNA follows: TGTGCCAGCAGTGACTCAGCGGTAGATACGCAGTATTTT. Translation gives CASSDSAVDTQYF.

This chain connects TRBV7-9 to TRBJ1-1; 7 bases are a match to TRBD1. The CDR3 loop spans 14 amino acids. Germline trimming cut 4 bases from V and 0 bases from J; bases unmatched to any gene: 2. Germline CDR1 is SEHNR and CDR2 is FQNEAQ (reference sequence). This chain's CDR3 is CASSYQGVNTEAFF. The CDR3 coding sequence is TGTGCCAGCAGCTACCAGGGGGTGAACACTGAAGCTTTCTTT. The full variable domain, in which reference TRBV7-9 and TRBJ1-1 provide the parts outside the CDR3, is DTGVSQNPRHKITKRGQNVTFRCDPISEHNRLYWYRQTLGQGPEFLTYFQNEAQLEKSRLLSDRFSAERPKGSFSTLEIQRTEQGDSAMYLCASSYQGVNTEAFFGQGTRLTVV.

This chain joins TRBV15 and TRBJ1-2; perhaps TRBD1 as D (5 bases). This CDR3 is 14 amino acids long. The ends were cut back, 0 bases at V and 6 bases at J, with 11 bases in the middle. Per germline, CDR1 LNHNV and CDR2 YYDKDF (reference sequence). CDR3 protein: CATSRDHGADGYTF. CDR3 sequence (DNA): TGTGCCACCAGCAGAGATCACGGGGCAGATGGCTACACCTTC. The entire variable domain, with the rest obtained from reference TRBV15 and TRBJ1-2, is as follows: DAMVIQNPRYQVTQFGKPVTLSCSQTLNHNVMYWYQQKSSQAPKLLFHYYDKDFNNEADTPDNFQSRRPNTSFCFLDIRSPGLGDTAMYLCATSRDHGADGYTFGSGTRLTVV.

The chain joins TRBV5-8 to TRBJ1-5; 7 bases fit TRBD1. Germline CDR1 is SGHTS and CDR2 is YDEGEE. This CDR3 contains 16 residues. Trimming took 1 base from V and 6 from J; bases not matched to a gene: 10. As DNA, the CDR3 is TGTGCCAGCAGCTTGAAGACAGGGTGGCAGAGTCAGCCCCAGCATTTT. Translating gives CASSLKTGWQSQPQHF.

The rearrangement links TRBV6-5 to TRBJ1-1; D not resolved. The CDR3 covers 13 residues. Germline values: CDR1 MNHEY, CDR2 SVGAGI. The V end lost 6 bases, the J end lost 0 bases, and 8 bases lay between the germline ends. As DNA, the CDR3 is TGTGCCAGCAGACGGACGGTGAACACTGAAGCTTTCTTT. This codes for CASRRTVNTEAFF.

The chain has TRBV19 and TRBJ2-1, with TRBD1 identical over 12 bases. Germline V gives CDR1 LNHDA, CDR2 SQIVND (reference sequence). CDR3 length: 19 amino acids. V trimming: 3 bases; J trimming: 8 bases; junction bases outside the gene matches: 17. The CDR3 reads CASSMGFPGTGGLFDEQFF. As DNA, the CDR3 is TGTGCCAGTAGTATGGGGTTCCCCGGGACAGGGGGCTTATTCGATGAGCAGTTCTTC.

The chain is built from TRBV2 and TRBJ2-7; 9 bases are a match to TRBD1. V shed 8 bases and J 7 bases; nucleotides not matched to a gene: 15. Per the germline V gene, CDR1 is SNHLY and CDR2 is FYNNEI. This CDR3 contains 15 residues. CDR3 DNA: TGTGCCAGCGGGTCCCCGGGACAGGGCAGCAGAGAGCAGTACTTC. Its translation: CASGSPGQGSREQYF.

This sequence joins TRBV15 and TRBJ1-4; 9 bases agree with TRBD1. The V and J ends lost 0 bases and 5 bases, in that order; junction bases with no gene match: 4. Germline CDR1 and CDR2: LNHNV and YYDKDF (reference sequence). The CDR3 consists of 16 residues. CDR3 bases: TGTGCCACCAGCAGAGATCAGGGGACAGGGAATGAAAAACTGTTTTTT. It encodes CATSRDQGTGNEKLFF.

This sequence joins TRBV7-8 and TRBJ2-1; no clear D. V shed 1 base and J shed 9 bases, with 10 bases lying between them. This CDR3 has 13 residues. Per germline, CDR1 SGHVS and CDR2 FQNEAQ. CDR3 DNA sequence: TGTGCCAGCAGCTTAGTAACGGCCAGTGAGCAGTTCTTC. This translates into CASSLVTASEQFF.

This chain joins TRBV5-1 and TRBJ1-1; 7 bases are a match to TRBD1. V shed 4 bases, J shed 5 bases, and the junction held 2 bases outside the gene matches. Germline loops: CDR1 SGHRS, CDR2 YFSETQ. This CDR3 has 12 amino acids. This CDR3 reads CASSTGQTEAFF. CDR3 coding DNA: TGCGCCAGCAGCACGGGACAGACTGAAGCTTTCTTT.

The V call is TRBV19, the J call TRBJ2-2, with 8 bases matching TRBD1. This CDR3 has 14 amino acids. Per the germline V gene, CDR1 is LNHDA and CDR2 is SQIVND (reference sequence). The junction had 5 bases not matched to a gene; V was cut back by 4 bases and J by 7 bases. CDR3 sequence (DNA): TGTGCCAGTAGTACTGGACAGGGTAACGGGGAGCTGTTTTTT. Translating it yields CASSTGQGNGELFF.